The rows below give T cell receptor beta chains drawn from one sample of a study of blood T cells in healthy people across ages. TCRdb reanalysed the 5' RACE reads using MiXCR and keeps one entry per CDR3 protein. The sample comprises over 1,300,000 distinct CDR3 sequences, roughly 64% of which are singletons, and over 5% rests with the top ten. Sequencing was carried out using blood. The receptors derive from a man between 18 and 35 years old in good health. Both conserved end residues are part of each CDR3. A D gene is named only where the DNA matches it firmly. A row's size may be missing; if present it is once, few, many or a size class.

d_gene: -
j_gene: TRBJ2-3
v_gene: TRBV27
abundance: -
CDR3aa: CASSLWGLHTQYF
CDR3nt: TGTGCCAGCAGTTTATGGGGGTTACATACGCAGTATTTT

d_gene: TRBD2
j_gene: TRBJ2-1
v_gene: TRBV10-3
abundance: -
CDR3aa: CAIRGLAGANEQFF
CDR3nt: TGTGCCATCAGAGGACTAGCGGGGGCTAATGAGCAGTTCTTC

d_gene: -
j_gene: TRBJ2-1
v_gene: TRBV10-3
abundance: -
CDR3aa: CAIRRPGQTSKNLEQFF
CDR3nt: TGTGCCATCAGGCGCCCGGGGCAGACAAGCAAGAATTTAGAGCAGTTCTTC

d_gene: -
j_gene: TRBJ2-2
v_gene: TRBV7-2
abundance: -
CDR3aa: CASSQLGGNTGELFF
CDR3nt: TGTGCCAGCAGCCAACTAGGCGGGAACACCGGGGAGCTGTTTTTT

d_gene: -
j_gene: TRBJ2-5
v_gene: TRBV5-1
abundance: -
CDR3aa: CASSLYDRPYQETQYF
CDR3nt: TGCGCCAGCAGCTTGTACGACAGGCCGTACCAAGAGACCCAGTACTTC

d_gene: TRBD1
j_gene: TRBJ1-2
v_gene: TRBV14
abundance: once
CDR3aa: CASSQEMGQGARYGYTF
CDR3nt: TGTGCCAGCAGTCAAGAGATGGGACAGGGGGCACGATATGGCTACACCTTC

d_gene: -
j_gene: TRBJ2-4
v_gene: TRBV7-9
abundance: -
CDR3aa: CASSPGFKNIQYF
CDR3nt: TGTGCCAGCAGCCCGGGATTTAAAAACATTCAGTACTTC

d_gene: -
j_gene: TRBJ2-1
v_gene: TRBV28
abundance: -
CDR3aa: CASTPLGVVSNEQFF
CDR3nt: TGTGCCAGCACTCCCCTCGGGGTGGTCTCCAATGAGCAGTTCTTC

d_gene: TRBD1
j_gene: TRBJ2-7
v_gene: TRBV10-3
abundance: -
CDR3aa: CAISDWGQGPYEQYF
CDR3nt: TGTGCCATCAGTGATTGGGGACAGGGACCCTACGAGCAGTACTTC

d_gene: -
j_gene: TRBJ2-7
v_gene: TRBV20-1
abundance: -
CDR3aa: CSATTASTTYEQYF
CDR3nt: TGCAGTGCTACGACAGCATCGACAACCTACGAGCAGTACTTC

d_gene: -
j_gene: TRBJ2-7
v_gene: TRBV6-6
abundance: -
CDR3aa: CASKSTSKGAYEQYF
CDR3nt: TGTGCCAGCAAATCGACCTCAAAAGGGGCCTACGAGCAGTACTTC

d_gene: -
j_gene: TRBJ1-6
v_gene: TRBV28
abundance: -
CDR3aa: CASSLSRSPLHF
CDR3nt: TGTGCCAGCAGTTTAAGTAGATCACCCCTCCACTTT

d_gene: -
j_gene: TRBJ1-6
v_gene: TRBV2
abundance: -
CDR3aa: CASSEARNSPLHF
CDR3nt: TGTGCCAGCAGTGAAGCCAGAAATTCACCCCTCCACTTT

d_gene: -
j_gene: TRBJ1-4
v_gene: TRBV9
abundance: -
CDR3aa: CASSDGARPGEKLFF
CDR3nt: TGTGCCAGCAGCGACGGGGCTCGACCGGGCGAAAAACTGTTTTTT

d_gene: TRBD2
j_gene: TRBJ2-1
v_gene: TRBV5-5
abundance: -
CDR3aa: CASSMTGTIYNGQFF
CDR3nt: TGTGCCAGCAGCATGACCGGGACTATATACAATGGGCAGTTCTTC

d_gene: TRBD1
j_gene: TRBJ1-2
v_gene: TRBV18
abundance: -
CDR3aa: CASSPQRSRTGEYGYTF
CDR3nt: TGTGCCAGCTCACCACAGCGGTCAAGAACAGGGGAGTATGGCTACACCTTC

d_gene: TRBD2
j_gene: TRBJ2-2
v_gene: TRBV6-2/TRBV6-3
abundance: -
CDR3aa: CASSPLATRTGELFF
CDR3nt: TGTGCCAGCAGTCCACTAGCGACGAGGACCGGGGAGCTGTTTTTT

d_gene: -
j_gene: TRBJ1-2
v_gene: TRBV6-1
abundance: few
CDR3aa: CATNYGYTF
CDR3nt: TGTGCCACCAACTATGGCTACACCTTC

d_gene: TRBD1
j_gene: TRBJ1-2
v_gene: TRBV5-5
abundance: -
CDR3aa: CASSFSGGSYGYTF
CDR3nt: TGTGCCAGCAGCTTTTCAGGGGGCAGCTATGGCTACACCTTC

d_gene: -
j_gene: TRBJ2-3
v_gene: TRBV7-9
abundance: -
CDR3aa: CASSLGLLLTDTQYF
CDR3nt: TGTGCCAGCAGCTTAGGACTCTTGCTCACAGATACGCAGTATTTT

d_gene: -
j_gene: TRBJ2-7
v_gene: TRBV14
abundance: -
CDR3aa: CASSQVPTGRHEQYF
CDR3nt: TGTGCCAGCAGCCAAGTCCCAACAGGGCGGCATGAGCAGTACTTC

d_gene: -
j_gene: TRBJ1-2
v_gene: TRBV9
abundance: -
CDR3aa: CASSERQGYTF
CDR3nt: TGTGCCAGCAGCGAACGGCAGGGCTACACCTTC

d_gene: -
j_gene: TRBJ2-5
v_gene: TRBV15
abundance: -
CDR3aa: CATSRVQETQYF
CDR3nt: TGTGCCACCAGCAGAGTTCAAGAGACCCAGTACTTC

d_gene: -
j_gene: TRBJ2-1
v_gene: TRBV4-3
abundance: -
CDR3aa: CASSQEYRNEQFF
CDR3nt: TGCGCCAGCAGCCAAGAGTACAGGAATGAGCAGTTCTTC

d_gene: -
j_gene: TRBJ1-6
v_gene: TRBV14
abundance: few
CDR3aa: CASSQLRFGESPLHF
CDR3nt: TGTGCCAGCAGCCAACTCCGATTCGGGGAATCACCCCTCCACTTT

d_gene: -
j_gene: TRBJ1-2
v_gene: TRBV6-1
abundance: -
CDR3aa: CASSEVGGADYGYTF
CDR3nt: TGTGCCAGCAGTGAAGTGGGGGGCGCGGACTATGGCTACACCTTC

d_gene: -
j_gene: TRBJ1-1
v_gene: TRBV6-2/TRBV6-3
abundance: few
CDR3aa: CASRTGSGEAFF
CDR3nt: TGTGCCAGCAGAACGGGCTCCGGGGAAGCTTTCTTT

d_gene: -
j_gene: TRBJ1-4
v_gene: TRBV5-1
abundance: -
CDR3aa: CASSSGPGNEKLFF
CDR3nt: TGCGCCAGCAGCTCGGGACCGGGTAATGAAAAACTGTTTTTT

d_gene: TRBD2
j_gene: TRBJ2-5
v_gene: TRBV7-2
abundance: -
CDR3aa: CASSFRIAGGLETQYF
CDR3nt: TGTGCCAGCAGCTTTAGGATAGCGGGGGGGCTGGAGACCCAGTACTTC

d_gene: -
j_gene: TRBJ1-2
v_gene: TRBV20-1
abundance: -
CDR3aa: CSARLDKNYGYTF
CDR3nt: TGCAGTGCTCGACTCGACAAGAACTATGGCTACACCTTC

d_gene: -
j_gene: TRBJ2-1
v_gene: TRBV20-1
abundance: -
CDR3aa: CSAPLPGNKQFF
CDR3nt: TGCAGTGCTCCACTCCCGGGCAATAAGCAGTTCTTC

d_gene: -
j_gene: TRBJ2-5
v_gene: TRBV7-9
abundance: few
CDR3aa: CASSHPGTPGAETQYF
CDR3nt: TGTGCCAGCAGCCACCCCGGGACTCCGGGAGCAGAGACCCAGTACTTC

d_gene: TRBD2
j_gene: TRBJ2-1
v_gene: TRBV3-1
abundance: -
CDR3aa: CASSQGPTSGSHQFYNEQFF
CDR3nt: TGTGCCAGCAGCCAAGGCCCCACTAGCGGGAGCCACCAATTCTACAATGAGCAGTTCTTC

d_gene: TRBD1
j_gene: TRBJ2-7
v_gene: TRBV7-2
abundance: -
CDR3aa: CASSALTMGQGLSYEQYF
CDR3nt: TGTGCCAGCAGCGCCCTAACAATGGGACAGGGCCTTTCCTACGAGCAGTACTTC

d_gene: -
j_gene: TRBJ2-1
v_gene: TRBV30
abundance: -
CDR3aa: CAWSVQSGYHEQFF
CDR3nt: TGTGCCTGGAGTGTACAGTCGGGGTACCATGAGCAGTTCTTC

d_gene: TRBD1
j_gene: TRBJ2-3
v_gene: TRBV6-5
abundance: once
CDR3aa: CASSSRTGVTDTQYF
CDR3nt: TGTGCCAGCAGTTCACGGACAGGGGTGACAGATACGCAGTATTTT

d_gene: TRBD1
j_gene: TRBJ1-1
v_gene: TRBV27
abundance: -
CDR3aa: CASRKTDRVNTEAFF
CDR3nt: TGTGCCAGCAGGAAAACGGACAGGGTGAACACTGAAGCTTTCTTT

d_gene: -
j_gene: TRBJ2-3
v_gene: TRBV24-1
abundance: -
CDR3aa: CATSDLLRGDTQYF
CDR3nt: TGTGCCACCAGTGATTTGCTGAGGGGAGATACGCAGTATTTT

d_gene: -
j_gene: TRBJ1-1
v_gene: TRBV4-3
abundance: -
CDR3aa: CASGQEWRAGVEAFF
CDR3nt: TGCGCCAGCGGCCAAGAGTGGCGAGCAGGGGTTGAAGCTTTCTTT

d_gene: -
j_gene: TRBJ2-3
v_gene: TRBV11-2
abundance: -
CDR3aa: CARNSQGIAPTDTQYF
CDR3nt: TGTGCCAGGAATTCCCAGGGAATCGCCCCCACAGATACGCAGTATTTT

d_gene: -
j_gene: TRBJ1-2
v_gene: TRBV5-1
abundance: -
CDR3aa: CASSPTGNAAYGYTF
CDR3nt: TGCGCCAGCAGCCCCACAGGGAACGCAGCCTATGGCTACACCTTC

d_gene: -
j_gene: TRBJ2-3
v_gene: TRBV4-3
abundance: few
CDR3aa: CASSQDVTGETDTQYF
CDR3nt: TGCGCCAGCAGCCAAGATGTCACGGGGGAGACAGATACGCAGTATTTT

d_gene: -
j_gene: TRBJ1-1
v_gene: TRBV7-9
abundance: -
CDR3aa: CASSLAAGIQNPEAFF
CDR3nt: TGTGCCAGCAGCTTAGCGGCTGGGATACAAAACCCTGAAGCTTTCTTT

d_gene: -
j_gene: TRBJ2-1
v_gene: TRBV20-1
abundance: -
CDR3aa: CSASVAADYNEQFF
CDR3nt: TGCAGTGCTAGTGTAGCGGCCGATTACAATGAGCAGTTCTTC

d_gene: -
j_gene: TRBJ1-4
v_gene: TRBV7-6
abundance: -
CDR3aa: CASSSSGTTNEKLFF
CDR3nt: TGTGCCAGCAGCTCTAGTGGGACAACTAATGAAAAACTGTTTTTT

d_gene: TRBD2
j_gene: TRBJ2-5
v_gene: TRBV4-3
abundance: -
CDR3aa: CASSVQSGGARETQYF
CDR3nt: TGCGCCAGCAGCGTACAGAGCGGGGGGGCTAGGGAGACCCAGTACTTC

d_gene: TRBD1
j_gene: TRBJ1-2
v_gene: TRBV12-3/TRBV12-4
abundance: -
CDR3aa: CASRQDRGQGYTF
CDR3nt: TGTGCCAGCCGCCAGGACAGGGGGCAAGGCTACACCTTC

d_gene: -
j_gene: TRBJ1-2
v_gene: TRBV4-1
abundance: -
CDR3aa: CASSQETRAHYGYTF
CDR3nt: TGCGCCAGCAGCCAAGAAACCAGGGCCCACTATGGCTACACCTTC